This T cell receptor beta chain emerged from a study of T cell responses to AZD1222 COVID-19 vaccine. Overall study results and limits: Among spike-specific TCRs, nearly half reportedly target unmutated variant regions. Dominant at 160-218 and 743-854, vaccine-associated CD4 TCRs also spanned spike. AZD1222 recipients seropositive at baseline numbered only six or seven. Donors were chiefly white British, with a greater number of females, and clonal diversity was perhaps underestimated.

In regard to this clone: What it recognizes is unknown.

This CDR3 has 10 amino acids. Losses at the gene ends were 6 bases for V and 10 bases for J; bases not matched to a gene: 4. Germline V gene lookup returns CDR1 DFQATT and CDR2 SNEGSKA (reference sequence). Assay: immunoSEQ multiplex PCR; the TCRdb copy retains only in-frame clones and omits some. This table has 100,000 to 120,000 clones, about 85% appearing once. The sequences come from peripheral blood, collected on day 0 of AZD1222 vaccination. The rearrangement uses TRBV20-1 and TRBJ2-3, with TRBD2 matching 7 bases. The TCR comes from an adult in good health. The CDR3 nucleotides are TGCAGTGCGGGAGGGCAGGCGCAGTATTTT. Translation gives CSAGGQAQYF.